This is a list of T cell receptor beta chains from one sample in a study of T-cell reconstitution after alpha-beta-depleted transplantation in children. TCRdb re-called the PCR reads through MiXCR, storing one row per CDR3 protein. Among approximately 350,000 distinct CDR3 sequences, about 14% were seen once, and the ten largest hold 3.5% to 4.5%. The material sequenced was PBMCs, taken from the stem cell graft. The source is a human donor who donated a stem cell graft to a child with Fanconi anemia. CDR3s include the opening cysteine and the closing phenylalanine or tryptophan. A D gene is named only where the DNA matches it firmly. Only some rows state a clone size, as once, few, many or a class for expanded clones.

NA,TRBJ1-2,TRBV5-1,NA,TGCGCCAGCAGCTCGATGACAGACTATGGCTACACCTTC,CASSSMTDYGYTF
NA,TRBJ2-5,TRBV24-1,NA,TGTGCCACCAGTGCCCCCGCAGGGGCCGGGGAGACCCAGTACTTC,CATSAPAGAGETQYF
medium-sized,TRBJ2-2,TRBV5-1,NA,TGCGCCAGCAGCTTGGAGGGAACCGGGGAGCTGTTTTTT,CASSLEGTGELFF
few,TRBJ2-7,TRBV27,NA,TGTGCCAGCAGGGCCTCCGGGACACTCTACGAGCAGTACTTC,CASRASGTLYEQYF
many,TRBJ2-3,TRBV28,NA,TGTGCCAGCAGTCTCATCAGAGATACGCAGTATTTT,CASSLIRDTQYF
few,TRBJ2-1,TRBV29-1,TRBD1,TGCAGCACAGCCCGCGACAGGGGGTACAATGAGCAGTTCTTC,CSTARDRGYNEQFF
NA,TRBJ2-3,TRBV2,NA,TGTGCCAGCAGTAGGGACGGACACACAGATACGCAGTATTTT,CASSRDGHTDTQYF
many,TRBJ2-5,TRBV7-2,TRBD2,TGTGCCAGCAGCCGTTGGGGAGGGGAAGAGACCCAGTACTTC,CASSRWGGEETQYF
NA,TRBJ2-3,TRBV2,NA,TGTGCCAGCAGTCGGATAGGGGAAGTTTTGGGGCCGGGGACAGATACGCAGTATTTT,CASSRIGEVLGPGTDTQYF
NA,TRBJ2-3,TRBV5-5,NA,TGTGCCAGCAGCTCAAGACAAGCCTTCACAGATACGCAGTATTTT,CASSSRQAFTDTQYF
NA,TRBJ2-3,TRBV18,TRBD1,TGTGCCAGCTCCCCCACAGGGGACACAGATACGCAGTATTTT,CASSPTGDTDTQYF
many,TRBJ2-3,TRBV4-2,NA,TGTGCCAGCAGCCAAGATTCAGTGGCAGAGGCGGGGAACACAGATACGCAGTATTTT,CASSQDSVAEAGNTDTQYF
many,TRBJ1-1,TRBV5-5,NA,TGTGCCAGCAGCTTGGCCTTAGCGGCGCTGAACACTGAAGCTTTCTTT,CASSLALAALNTEAFF
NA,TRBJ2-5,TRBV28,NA,TGTGCCAGCGGTCAGGTGGAGACCCAGTACTTC,CASGQVETQYF
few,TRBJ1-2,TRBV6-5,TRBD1,TGTGCCAGCAGTTACTTAGTGACAGGGGATAACTATGGCTACACCTTC,CASSYLVTGDNYGYTF
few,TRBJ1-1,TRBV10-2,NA,TGCGCCAGCAGTGATCCGGGACGGATGAACACTGAAGCTTTCTTT,CASSDPGRMNTEAFF
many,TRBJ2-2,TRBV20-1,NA,TGCAGTGCTAGACGGGAGATAGCGAACACCGGGGAGCTGTTTTTT,CSARREIANTGELFF
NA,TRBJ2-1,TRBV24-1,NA,TGTGCCACCAGTGATTTGTATCTTTATGAGCAGTTCTTC,CATSDLYLYEQFF
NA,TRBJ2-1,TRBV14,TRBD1,TGTGCCAGCAGCCACCAACAGGGGATCGTCTACAATGAGCAGTTCTTC,CASSHQQGIVYNEQFF
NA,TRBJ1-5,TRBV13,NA,TGTGCCAGCAGCTCAACGGACAGTTTGGAGCCCCAGCATTTT,CASSSTDSLEPQHF
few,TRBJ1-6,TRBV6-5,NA,TGTGCCAGCAGTTATGGGAACCCAGGCCTGAATTCACCCCTCCACTTT,CASSYGNPGLNSPLHF
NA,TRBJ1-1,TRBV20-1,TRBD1,TGCAGTGCTATACATAGGACAGGGCGTACTGAAGCTTTCTTT,CSAIHRTGRTEAFF
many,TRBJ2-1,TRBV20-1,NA,TGCCTAACTAGTAATACAGTGCGCTTGGGTGAGCAGTTCTTC,CLTSNTVRLGEQFF
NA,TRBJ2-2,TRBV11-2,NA,TGTGCCAGCAGCTTAGTCGGTCCCGGGACCGGGGAGCTGTTTTTT,CASSLVGPGTGELFF
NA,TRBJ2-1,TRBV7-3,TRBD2,TGTGCCAGCAGCTTAATGGGGCGGGGGAACAACAATGAGCAGTTCTTC,CASSLMGRGNNNEQFF
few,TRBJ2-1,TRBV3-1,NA,TGTGCCAGCAGCCAAGAAATAGGGGGGGCGAAGTTCTTC,CASSQEIGGAKFF
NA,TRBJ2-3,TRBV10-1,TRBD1,TGCGCCAGCAGTGTTGAGGGGACAGCAACAGATACGCAGTATTTT,CASSVEGTATDTQYF
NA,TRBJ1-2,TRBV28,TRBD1,TGTGCCAGCAGTGCACAGGGGAGGGATGGCTACACCTTC,CASSAQGRDGYTF
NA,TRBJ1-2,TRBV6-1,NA,TGTGCCAGCATGCAAGGGGTTAACTATGGCTACACCTTC,CASMQGVNYGYTF
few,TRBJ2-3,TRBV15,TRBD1,TGTGCCACCAGCACAACCGGGACAGGGATCACAGATACGCAGTATTTT,CATSTTGTGITDTQYF
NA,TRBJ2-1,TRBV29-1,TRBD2,TGCAGCGCCTTTAGCGGGGGGGCCACTGAGCAGTTCTTC,CSAFSGGATEQFF
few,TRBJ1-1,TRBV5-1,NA,TGCGCCAGCAGCCTGTGGGGCCAAAACACTGAAGCTTTCTTT,CASSLWGQNTEAFF
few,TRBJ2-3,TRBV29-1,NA,TGCAGCGTAACCCAGGGGACAGATACGCAGTATTTT,CSVTQGTDTQYF
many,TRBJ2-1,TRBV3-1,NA,TGTGCCAGCACCTCCTACAATGAGCAGTTCTTC,CASTSYNEQFF
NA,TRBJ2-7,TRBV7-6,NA,TGTGCCAGCAGCTTAAACGCAGGGGTGGGCGAGCAGTACTTC,CASSLNAGVGEQYF
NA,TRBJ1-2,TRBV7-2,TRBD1,TGTGCCAGCAGCTTAATGGGACAGGGCTCTGGCTACACCTTC,CASSLMGQGSGYTF
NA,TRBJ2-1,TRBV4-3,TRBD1,TGCGCCAGCAGCCAATTGACAGGGTATGTGACAAATGAGCAGTTCTTC,CASSQLTGYVTNEQFF
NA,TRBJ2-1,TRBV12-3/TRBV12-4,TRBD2,TGTGCCAGCAGGGCGGGGGATGACGGGGATGAGCAGTTCTTC,CASRAGDDGDEQFF
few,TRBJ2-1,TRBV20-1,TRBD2,TGCAGTGCTAGAGCCGCGGGGGGGCCATACAATGAGCAGTTCTTC,CSARAAGGPYNEQFF
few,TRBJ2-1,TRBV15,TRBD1,TGTGCCACCAGCAGGGACAGGGGGCCCCTAGCTGAGCAGTTCTTC,CATSRDRGPLAEQFF
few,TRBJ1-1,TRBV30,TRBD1,TGTGCCTGGAGCACAGGGGGATTGGGCACTGAAGCTTTCTTT,CAWSTGGLGTEAFF
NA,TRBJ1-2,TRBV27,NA,TGTGCCAGCACTCGAAAGAGGGGTCACGGCTATGGCTACACCTTC,CASTRKRGHGYGYTF
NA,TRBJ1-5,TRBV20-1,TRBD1,TGCAGTGCAGCCTCTCCGGACAGGTCCCAGCATTTT,CSAASPDRSQHF
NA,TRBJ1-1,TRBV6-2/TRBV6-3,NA,TGTGCCAGCAGGCTTGACAGTTTGAACACTGAAGCTTTCTTT,CASRLDSLNTEAFF
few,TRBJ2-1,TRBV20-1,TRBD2,TGCAGTGCTAGGGGAGGGACTCATTTGGATGAGCAGTTCTTC,CSARGGTHLDEQFF